The 20 T cell receptor beta chains below all came from one sample that was sequenced in a study of human T cells and chemical hapten exposure. In TCRdb, the RACE reads were re-called with MiXCR into one record per CDR3 protein. The sample carries about 250,000 distinct CDR3 sequences, over 7.5% recorded once. The time point: pre-sensitization, week 0. The treatment denotes: therapeutic diphenylcyclopropenone sensitization with weekly scalp DPC. The sequencing here drew on whole blood, taken in connection with sensitization to the hapten diphenylcyclopropenone (DPC). The receptors were sampled from a man younger than 35 with alopecia areata. Some clones in this sample may be carry-over from other donors' samples.

This clonotype was observed many times. This chain uses TRBV7-3 with TRBJ2-2; 9 nucleotides line up with TRBD1. V dropped 3 bases and J dropped 2; count of bases not matched to a gene: 4. The CDR3 is 16 amino acids. CDR1 and CDR2 from the germline V gene are SGHTA and FQGTGA. CDR3 nucleotides: TGTGCCAGCAGCTTTGGGGGACAGGGAAACACCGGGGAGCTGTTTTTT. It specifies CASSFGGQGNTGELFF.

In this sample, this clonotype turned up a few times. This chain uses TRBV5-6 with TRBJ2-3; TRBD2 agrees at 7 bases. CDR3 size: 19 residues. CDR1 and CDR2 from the germline V gene are SGHDT and YYEEEE. V lost 2 bases to trimming and J lost 1 base; unmatched junction nucleotides: 16. CDR3 amino acids: CASSFSWSSGVVGTDTQYF. The CDR3 DNA follows: TGTGCCAGCAGCTTTTCTTGGTCGAGCGGGGTGGTCGGCACAGATACGCAGTATTTT.

The table lists this clonotype with a few counts. The rearrangement links TRBV12-3 or TRBV12-4 to TRBJ1-1; the D gene is possibly TRBD1 (6 bases). CDR3 length: 15 residues. V lost 3 bases and J 0 bases, leaving 11 bases between the germline ends. This CDR3 reads CASSFRQAMNTEAFF. The CDR3 nucleotides read TGTGCCAGCAGTTTCCGACAGGCCATGAACACTGAAGCTTTCTTT.

CDR3 DNA sequence: TGTGCCAGCAGCCCACCAACAGGGGCAGATACGCAGTATTTT. As protein: CASSPPTGADTQYF. This rearrangement joins TRBV11-1 to TRBJ2-3; TRBD1 matches at 7 bases. In germline, CDR1 is SGHAT, CDR2 FQDESV (reference sequence). This CDR3 region has 14 residues. J gave up 4 bases and V 5 bases, and 6 bases lay outside the gene matches.

The chain links TRBV4-3 to TRBJ1-5, with 8 nucleotides matching TRBD1. The germline V gene encodes CDR1 LGHNA and CDR2 YSLEER. V lost 3 bases to trimming and J lost 3 bases; unmatched junction nucleotides: 7. The CDR3 is 16 residues long. The CDR3 protein is CASSQGTGDFNQPQHF. The DNA for the CDR3 is TGCGCCAGCAGCCAGGGGACAGGTGACTTCAATCAGCCCCAGCATTTT.

J is TRBJ2-1 and V is TRBV5-5; D is unresolved. The CDR3 consists of 13 residues. Germline assignment: CDR1 SGHKS and CDR2 YYEKEE (reference sequence). V was trimmed by 2 bases and J by 5 bases, leaving 8 bases between them. The CDR3 loop reads CASSFDRDNEQFF. CDR3 coding DNA: TGTGCCAGCAGCTTCGACCGGGACAATGAGCAGTTCTTC.

This clonotype was found a few times. This chain links TRBV7-2 with TRBJ1-4; D is possibly TRBD1 (6 bases). V was clipped by 7 bases and J by 6 bases, with 15 bases between them. Germline assignment: CDR1 SGHTA and CDR2 FQGNSA. The CDR3 sequence is 14 residues long. The CDR3 spells CASTNTGRDEKLFF. CDR3 coding DNA: TGTGCCAGCACCAACACAGGGAGGGATGAAAAACTGTTTTTT.

In this sample, this clonotype turned up a few times. This chain joins TRBV6-2 or TRBV6-3 and TRBJ2-7; a possible D gene is TRBD2 (5 bases). V lost 2 bases to trimming and J lost 4 bases, with 9 bases between them. Looked up from germline, CDR1 is MNHEY and CDR2 is SVGEGT. The CDR3 loop spans 13 amino acids. The CDR3 nucleotides read TGTGCCAGCAGTTACAAGGACTTTTACGAGCAGTACGTC. Translated: CASSYKDFYEQYV.

This clonotype occurred a few times. V and J are TRBV10-2 and TRBJ1-5; TRBD1 agrees at 9 bases. From germline, CDR1 is WSHSY and CDR2 SAAADI. V was clipped by 1 base and J by 3 bases; unmatched bases: 10. The CDR3 is 18 residues long. The CDR3 nucleotides are TGCGCCAGCAGTGAGTTGCGGGACAGGGTCAATGCCAATCAGCCCCAGCATTTT. Protein sequence: CASSELRDRVNANQPQHF.

The V and J genes are TRBV27 and TRBJ2-3, with D possibly TRBD1 on 8 matching bases. The CDR3 runs 15 residues. Trimming removed 4 bases from V and 6 bases from J, with 17 bases in between. Germline V gives CDR1 MNHEY, CDR2 SMNVEV (reference sequence). The CDR3 spells CASSSRTGRADTQYF. In DNA, the CDR3 is TGTGCCAGCAGTTCCAGGACAGGGAGGGCGGATACGCAGTATTTT.

Written as DNA, the CDR3 is TGTGCCAGCAGTAACCGACAGGACGCTATCTATAATAATTCACCCCTCCACTTT. It encodes CASSNRQDAIYNNSPLHF. The chain carries TRBV27 and TRBJ1-6, with TRBD1 as a possible D gene (6 bases). Germline lookup yields CDR1 MNHEY and CDR2 SMNVEV (reference sequence). The V gene lost 5 bases and the J gene lost 5 bases, with 22 bases spanning the gap. CDR3 length: 18 residues.

This clonotype was recorded many times. DNA for the CDR3: TGTGCCAGCAGCCCACAGACTAGCACAGATACGCAGTATTTT. This sequence encodes CASSPQTSTDTQYF. This chain links TRBV9 with TRBJ2-3; D unresolved. Germline loops: CDR1 SGDLS, CDR2 YYNGEE. The CDR3 is made up of 14 amino acids. Trimming took off 4 bases at V and 0 bases at J, with 9 bases between the two ends.

V is TRBV27 and J is TRBJ1-5; 7 bases are shared with TRBD1. The germline V gene encodes CDR1 MNHEY and CDR2 SMNVEV (reference sequence). The V gene end was trimmed by 8 bases and the J gene end by 2 bases; junction bases not matched to a gene: 12. The CDR3 spans 16 residues. This chain's CDR3 is CASRIDRENGNQPQHF. CDR3 bases: TGTGCCAGCCGGATTGACAGGGAGAATGGCAATCAGCCCCAGCATTTT.

This clonotype has ten or more counts. V gene TRBV12-3 or TRBV12-4 combines with J gene TRBJ1-3; D call uncertain. V was clipped by 1 base and J by 2 bases, with 6 bases between them. The CDR3 has 14 amino acids. CDR3 nucleotide sequence: TGTGCCAGCAGTTTAGGGGGTGCTGGAAACACCATATATTTT. This sequence encodes CASSLGGAGNTIYF.

This clonotype has ten or more counts. This sequence joins TRBV4-2 and TRBJ1-4; D might be TRBD1 (6 bases). Germline V gene lookup returns CDR1 LGHNA and CDR2 YNFKEQ. There are 15 residues in the CDR3. The V gene lost 0 bases and the J gene lost 7 bases, with 12 bases spanning the gap. The CDR3 DNA follows: TGTGCCAGCAGCCAAGAATCGGGGGCGGCTGAAAAACTGTTTTTT. Protein sequence: CASSQESGAAEKLFF.

The rearrangement links TRBV5-6 to TRBJ1-4, with D perhaps TRBD1 (5 bases). The CDR3 spans 13 residues. The germline gives CDR1 SGHDT, CDR2 YYEEEE. Trimming cost V 3 bases and J 5 bases, with 8 bases left between them. CDR3 amino acids: CASSWGPNEKLFF. The CDR3 coding sequence is TGTGCCAGCAGCTGGGGACCGAATGAAAAACTGTTTTTT.

This clonotype occurred many times. The V call is TRBV12-3 or TRBV12-4, the J call TRBJ2-2, with a weak D call TRBD1 (6 bases). This CDR3 is 15 amino acids long. V lost 3 bases and J 2 bases, leaving 10 bases between the germline ends. The CDR3 is CASSLRGGNTGELFF. CDR3 nucleotides: TGTGCCAGCAGTTTGAGAGGGGGTAACACCGGGGAGCTGTTTTTT.

This clonotype has ten or more counts. An end of the junction does not agree with germline; a read error may underlie this. The chain couples TRBV29-1 to TRBJ2-5; tentatively, D is TRBD1 or TRBD2 (5 bases each). Germline assignment: CDR1 SQVTM and CDR2 ANQGSEA. The CDR3 has 11 residues. The CDR3 sequence: CGVGELETQYF. The CDR3 DNA sequence: TGCGGCGTGGGGGAATTGGAGACCCAGTACTTC.

The genes are TRBV10-3 and TRBJ1-1; 7 nucleotides match TRBD1. The CDR3 sequence is 13 residues long. CDR1 and CDR2 (germline): ENHRY, SYGVKD. V was clipped by 4 bases and J by 2 bases; unmatched bases: 1. In DNA, the CDR3 is TGTGCCATCAGTGGGACAGGAAACACTGAAGCTTTCTTT. The encoded protein is CAISGTGNTEAFF.

This chain connects TRBV28 to TRBJ1-5, with D possibly being TRBD1 (6 bases). This CDR3 contains 15 residues. Germline CDR1 is MDHEN and CDR2 is SYDVKM. The V gene lost 8 bases and the J gene lost 6 bases, with 20 bases spanning the gap. CDR3 residues: CASSTAYREGQPQHF. Here the CDR3 DNA reads TGTGCCAGCTCTACTGCCTACAGGGAAGGTCAGCCCCAGCATTTT.